The present entry profiles one T cell receptor (beta chain) with its context. This entry is derived from a study of cytomegalovirus exposure and HLA in healthy donors. V lost 5 bases, J lost 3 bases, and 17 bases lay in between. CDR3 length: 16 residues. Germline CDR1 MRHNA, CDR2 SNTAGT. Sequenced by immunoSEQ multiplex PCR; TCRdb stores in-frame clones only, minus some. Among fewer than 90,000 clones, about four fifths were seen once, and the ten largest hold about 12%. The sequenced sample was PBMCs. This TCR was sampled from a woman aged 18-29 years in good health and CMV-seropositive. The J gene is TRBJ2-1, the V gene TRBV6-4, with D perhaps matching TRBD1 (5 bases). CDR3 DNA: TGTGCCAGCAGTCTGTGGGCAGGGATTGGCTACAATGAGCAGTTCTTC. It translates to CASSLWAGIGYNEQFF.